Below are 10 T cell receptor beta chains sequenced from a single sample in a study of blood T cell repertoires in COVID-19. Generated by immunoSEQ multiplex PCR, the TCRdb table keeps only in-frame clones and is missing some. The table has 150,000 to 200,000 clones, approximately 86% seen once; the top ten hold roughly 2.2%. What was sequenced was peripheral blood. These TCRs come from a man aged 65 to 85 with active or convalescent COVID-19.

The genes are TRBV5-1 and TRBJ1-1; TRBD1 is a possible D gene (6 bases). The germline CDR1 and CDR2 sequences are SGHRS and YFSETQ. Trimming pared 1 base from V and 6 bases from J, leaving 10 bases between. CDR3 length equals 13 residues. The DNA for the CDR3 is TGCGCCAGCAGCTTGAGGGGGTTCCCTGAAGCTTTCTTT. Translating it yields CASSLRGFPEAFF.

The chain uses TRBV5-1 and TRBJ1-2; 7 positions agree with TRBD1. J was trimmed by 0 bases and V by 4 bases; bases with no gene match: 9. Germline-derived CDR1 and CDR2 are SGHRS and YFSETQ. This CDR3 spans 16 amino acids. CDR3 DNA sequence: TGCGCCAGCAGCCATGACAGGGAGAGAACTAACTATGGCTACACCTTC. Translation: CASSHDRERTNYGYTF.

The J gene is TRBJ1-5, the V gene TRBV7-2; D possibly corresponds to TRBD1 (5 bases). Trimming shortened V by 5 bases and J by 5 bases, and 16 bases separated the two germline ends. CDR1 and CDR2 from the germline V gene are SGHTA and FQGNSA. This CDR3 has 15 amino acids. The CDR3 DNA sequence: TGTGCCAGCAGCCAAAGTTCAGGGAACTATCAGCCCCAGCATTTT. It encodes CASSQSSGNYQPQHF.

This rearrangement joins TRBV11-2 to TRBJ2-7; 7 positions match TRBD1. Germline V CDR1 and CDR2: SGHAT, FQNNGV. The CDR3 length is 14 residues. The J segment lost 2 bases and the V segment lost 0 bases, leaving 1 base of the junction unmatched. DNA for the CDR3: TGTGCCAGCAGCTTAGAGAGGGGGCCCTACGAGCAGTACTTC. It specifies CASSLERGPYEQYF.

The gene calls are TRBV20-1 and TRBJ1-2; D call uncertain. V lost 3 bases and J 3 bases, leaving 8 bases between the germline ends. The germline V gene encodes CDR1 DFQATT and CDR2 SNEGSKA (reference sequence). CDR3 length equals 12 residues. The CDR3 coding sequence is TGCAGTGCTAGTACGCCGGACTATGGCTACACCTTC. This gives the protein CSASTPDYGYTF.

The CDR3 DNA reads TGTGCCAGCAGCAGACGACAGGAGCCTTACAATGAGCAGTTCTTC. Protein product: CASSRRQEPYNEQFF. This rearrangement joins TRBV6-5 to TRBJ2-1; tentatively, D is TRBD1 (6 bases). Between the trimmed V and J ends, which lost 6 bases and 4 bases, there was a span of 16 bases. CDR3 length: 15 amino acids. Germline-derived CDR1 and CDR2 are MNHEY and SVGAGI.

CDR3 region: CASSKTGTGVEQYF. In DNA form, the CDR3 reads TGTGCCAGCAGCAAAACCGGGACAGGGGTCGAGCAGTACTTC. The chain links TRBV27 to TRBJ2-7; 10 bases fit TRBD1. Germline CDR1 and CDR2: MNHEY and SMNVEV (reference sequence). V was pared by 6 bases and J by 6 bases, with 8 bases of the junction left unmatched. The CDR3 consists of 14 residues.

The V and J genes are TRBV27 and TRBJ2-7, with D possibly being TRBD1 (5 bases). The germline V gene has CDR1 MNHEY and CDR2 SMNVEV (reference sequence). V dropped 2 bases and J dropped 1 base, with 12 bases sitting between them. The CDR3 extends over 15 amino acids. The CDR3 region is CASSLSWGGSYEQYF. The DNA of the CDR3 is TGTGCCAGCAGTTTAAGTTGGGGCGGATCCTACGAGCAGTACTTC.

CDR3 loop: CASSYPTASGSRRGYNEQFF. The CDR3 DNA follows: TGTGCCAGCAGTTACCCCACGGCTAGCGGGAGTAGGAGGGGCTACAATGAGCAGTTCTTC. The V and J genes are TRBV6-2 or TRBV6-3 and TRBJ2-1; 10 nucleotides align to TRBD2. Germline loops: CDR1 MNHEY, CDR2 SVGEGT. V dropped 2 bases and J dropped 3; count of bases not matched to a gene: 16. The CDR3 covers 20 residues.

This clone appeared a few times. The genes are TRBV20-1 and TRBJ2-5, with unresolved D. CDR1 and CDR2 (germline): DFQATT, SNEGSKA (reference sequence). This CDR3 spans 11 amino acids. The V end was cut by 4 bases, the J end by 1 base, with 4 bases between. The CDR3 coding sequence is TGCAGTGCTAACAGCCAAGAGACCCAGTACTTC. It is translated as CSANSQETQYF.